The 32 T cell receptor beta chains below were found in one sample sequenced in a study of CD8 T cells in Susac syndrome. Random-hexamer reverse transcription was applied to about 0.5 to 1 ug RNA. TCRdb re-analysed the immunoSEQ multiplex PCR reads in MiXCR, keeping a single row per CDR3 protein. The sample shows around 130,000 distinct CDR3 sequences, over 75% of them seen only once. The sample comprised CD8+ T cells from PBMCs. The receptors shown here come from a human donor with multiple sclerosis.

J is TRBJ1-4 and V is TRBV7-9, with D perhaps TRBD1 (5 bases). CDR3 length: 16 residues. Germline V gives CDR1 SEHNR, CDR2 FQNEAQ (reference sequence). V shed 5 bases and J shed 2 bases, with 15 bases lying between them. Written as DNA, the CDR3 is TGTGCCAGCAGCCGACAGCAACCGGCTACTAATGAAAAACTGTTTTTT. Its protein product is CASSRQQPATNEKLFF.

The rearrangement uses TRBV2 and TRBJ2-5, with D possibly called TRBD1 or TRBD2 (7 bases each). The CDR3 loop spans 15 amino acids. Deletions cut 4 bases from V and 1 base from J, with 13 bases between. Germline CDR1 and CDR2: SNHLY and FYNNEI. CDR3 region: CASSGDREGQETQYF. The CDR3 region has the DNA TGTGCCAGCAGTGGCGACAGGGAGGGCCAAGAGACCCAGTACTTC.

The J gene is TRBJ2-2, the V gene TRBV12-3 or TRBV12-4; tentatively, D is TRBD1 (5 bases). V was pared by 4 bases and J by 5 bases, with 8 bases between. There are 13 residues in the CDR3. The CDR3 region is CASSSDMTGELFF. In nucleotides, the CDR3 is TGTGCCAGCAGTTCGGACATGACCGGGGAGCTGTTTTTT.

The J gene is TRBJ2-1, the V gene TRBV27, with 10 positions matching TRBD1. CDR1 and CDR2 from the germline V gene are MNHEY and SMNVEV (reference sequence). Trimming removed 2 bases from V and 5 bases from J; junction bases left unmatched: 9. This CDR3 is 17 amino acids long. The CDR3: CASSLLYFGTGDNEQFF. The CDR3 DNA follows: TGTGCCAGCAGTTTACTCTATTTTGGGACAGGGGACAATGAGCAGTTCTTC.

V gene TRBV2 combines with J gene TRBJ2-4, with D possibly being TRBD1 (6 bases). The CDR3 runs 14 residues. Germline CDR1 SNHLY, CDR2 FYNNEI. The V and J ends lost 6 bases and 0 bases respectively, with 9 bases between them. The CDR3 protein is CASRWGLAKNIQYF. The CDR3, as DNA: TGTGCCAGCAGATGGGGGCTAGCCAAAAACATTCAGTACTTC.

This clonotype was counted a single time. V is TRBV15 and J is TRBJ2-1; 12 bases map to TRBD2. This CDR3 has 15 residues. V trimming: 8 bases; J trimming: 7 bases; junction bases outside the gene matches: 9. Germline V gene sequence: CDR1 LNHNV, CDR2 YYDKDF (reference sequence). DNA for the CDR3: TGTGCCACCTGCATGACTAGCGGGAGCTATAATGAGCAGTTCTTC. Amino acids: CATCMTSGSYNEQFF. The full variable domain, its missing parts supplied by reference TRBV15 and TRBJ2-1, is DAMVIQNPRYQVTQFGKPVTLSCSQTLNHNVMYWYQQKSSQAPKLLFHYYDKDFNNEADTPDNFQSRRPNTSFCFLDIRSPGLGDTAMYLCATCMTSGSYNEQFFGPGTRLTVL.

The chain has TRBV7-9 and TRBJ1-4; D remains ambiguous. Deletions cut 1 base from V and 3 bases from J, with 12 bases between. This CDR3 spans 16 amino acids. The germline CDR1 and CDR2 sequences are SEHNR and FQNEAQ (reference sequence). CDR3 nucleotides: TGTGCCAGCAGCTTAGTACCCCGACGGTCTAATGAAAAACTGTTTTTT. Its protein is CASSLVPRRSNEKLFF.

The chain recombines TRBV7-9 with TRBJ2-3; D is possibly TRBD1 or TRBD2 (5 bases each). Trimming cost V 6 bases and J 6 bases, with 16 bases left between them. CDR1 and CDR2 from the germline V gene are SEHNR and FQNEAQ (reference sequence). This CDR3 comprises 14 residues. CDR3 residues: CASSRTRWGDTQYF. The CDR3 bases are TGTGCCAGCAGTAGAACACGCTGGGGGGATACGCAGTATTTT.

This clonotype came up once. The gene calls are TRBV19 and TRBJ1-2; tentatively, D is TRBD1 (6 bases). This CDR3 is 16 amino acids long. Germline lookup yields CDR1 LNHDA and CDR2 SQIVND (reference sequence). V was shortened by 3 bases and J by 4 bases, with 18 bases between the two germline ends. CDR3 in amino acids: CASSIMRRQEAYGYTF. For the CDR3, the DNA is TGTGCCAGTAGTATTATGCGGCGACAGGAGGCCTATGGCTACACCTTC.

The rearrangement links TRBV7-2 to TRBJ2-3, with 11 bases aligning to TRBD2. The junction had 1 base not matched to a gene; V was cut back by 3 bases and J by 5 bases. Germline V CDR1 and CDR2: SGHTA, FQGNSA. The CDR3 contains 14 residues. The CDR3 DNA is TGTGCCAGCAGCTTTAGCGGGAGGGGAGATACGCAGTATTTT. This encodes CASSFSGRGDTQYF.

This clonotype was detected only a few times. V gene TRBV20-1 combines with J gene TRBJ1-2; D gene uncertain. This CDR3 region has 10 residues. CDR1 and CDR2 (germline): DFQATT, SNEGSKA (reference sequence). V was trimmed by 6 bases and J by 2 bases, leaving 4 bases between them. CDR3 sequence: CSARNYGYTF. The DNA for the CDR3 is TGCAGTGCAAGAAACTATGGCTACACCTTC.

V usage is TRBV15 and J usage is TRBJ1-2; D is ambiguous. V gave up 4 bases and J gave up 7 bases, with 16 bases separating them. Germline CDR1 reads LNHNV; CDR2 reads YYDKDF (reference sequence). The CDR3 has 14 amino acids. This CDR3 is CATSIRDGSGGYTF. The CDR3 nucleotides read TGTGCCACCAGCATAAGAGATGGGTCGGGTGGCTACACCTTC.

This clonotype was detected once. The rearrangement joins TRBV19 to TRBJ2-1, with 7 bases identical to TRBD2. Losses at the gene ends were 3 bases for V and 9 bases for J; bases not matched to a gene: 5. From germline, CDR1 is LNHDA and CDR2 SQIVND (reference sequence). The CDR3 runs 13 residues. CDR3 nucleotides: TGTGCCAGTAGTATCAGGGCGGGAGTTGAGCAGTTCTTC. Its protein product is CASSIRAGVEQFF.

The CDR3 here is CSARDLETSGYNEQFF. DNA for the CDR3: TGCAGTGCTAGAGATCTCGAGACTAGCGGGTACAATGAGCAGTTCTTC. This chain connects TRBV20-1 to TRBJ2-1; TRBD2 matches 10 bases. J lost 4 bases, V lost 0 bases, and 6 bases had no gene match. The CDR3 covers 16 residues. CDR1 DFQATT and CDR2 SNEGSKA come from the germline V gene (reference sequence).

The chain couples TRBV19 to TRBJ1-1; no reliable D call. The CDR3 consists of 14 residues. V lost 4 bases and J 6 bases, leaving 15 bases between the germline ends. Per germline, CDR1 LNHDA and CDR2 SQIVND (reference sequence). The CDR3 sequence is CASSTPMTGSEAFF. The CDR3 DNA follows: TGTGCCAGTAGTACCCCGATGACGGGCTCTGAAGCTTTCTTT.

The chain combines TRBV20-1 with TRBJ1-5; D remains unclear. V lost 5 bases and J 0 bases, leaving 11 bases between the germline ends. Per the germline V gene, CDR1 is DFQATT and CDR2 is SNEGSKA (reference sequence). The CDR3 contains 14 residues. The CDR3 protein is CSAWSGNSNQPQHF. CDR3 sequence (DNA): TGCAGTGCTTGGTCGGGAAATAGCAATCAGCCCCAGCATTTT.

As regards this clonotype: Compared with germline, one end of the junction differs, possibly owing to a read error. The CDR3 loop is CACRAGGPVNEQFF. CDR3 nucleotides: TGTGCCTGCAGAGCGGGAGGTCCGGTCAATGAGCAGTTCTTC. The chain is built from TRBV27 and TRBJ2-1, with TRBD2 matching over 9 bases. CDR1 is MNHEY and CDR2 is SMNVEV in the germline V gene (reference sequence). The CDR3 runs 14 residues.

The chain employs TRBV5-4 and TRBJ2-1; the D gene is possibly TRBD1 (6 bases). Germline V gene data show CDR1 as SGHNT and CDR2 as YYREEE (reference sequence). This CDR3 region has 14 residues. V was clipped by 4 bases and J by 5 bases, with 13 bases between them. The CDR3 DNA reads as TGTGCCAGCAGCCCCAGGGGCGCGGACAATGAGCAGTTCTTC. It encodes CASSPRGADNEQFF.

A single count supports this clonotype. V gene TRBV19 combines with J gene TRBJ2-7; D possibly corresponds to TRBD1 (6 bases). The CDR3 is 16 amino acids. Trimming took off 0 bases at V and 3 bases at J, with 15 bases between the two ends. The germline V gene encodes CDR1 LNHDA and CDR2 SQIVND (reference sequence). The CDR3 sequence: CASSIDVGRGDYEQYF. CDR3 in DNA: TGTGCCAGTAGTATAGATGTTGGCAGGGGCGACTACGAGCAGTACTTC. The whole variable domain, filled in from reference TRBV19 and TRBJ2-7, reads DGGITQSPKYLFRKEGQNVTLSCEQNLNHDAMYWYRQDPGQGLRLIYYSQIVNDFQKGDIAEGYSVSREKKESFPLTVTSAQKNPTAFYLCASSIDVGRGDYEQYFGPGTRLTVT.

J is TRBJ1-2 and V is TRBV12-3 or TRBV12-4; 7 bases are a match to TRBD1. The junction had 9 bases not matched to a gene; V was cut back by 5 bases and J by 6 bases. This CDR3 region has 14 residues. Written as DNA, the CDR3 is TGTGCCAGCAGTCCACCGACAGGGATAGATGGCTACACCTTC. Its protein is CASSPPTGIDGYTF.

CDR3 nucleotide sequence: TGCAGCGTTGAAACGGACAGGGGGCCCTACGAGCAGTACTTC. It yields the protein CSVETDRGPYEQYF. The chain is built from TRBV29-1 and TRBJ2-7; 11 bases match TRBD1. J gave up 2 bases and V 2 bases, and 2 bases lay outside the gene matches. CDR1 SQVTM and CDR2 ANQGSEA come from the germline V gene. This CDR3 is 14 amino acids long.

The CDR3 coding sequence is TGTGCCAGCAGCTTCCCGCGGGAGACAGGGGCTAAAGGGGCTGAAGCTTTCTTT. It yields the protein CASSFPRETGAKGAEAFF. The chain uses TRBV7-9 and TRBJ1-1; 8 bases agree with TRBD1. The V and J ends lost 3 bases and 6 bases, in that order; junction bases with no gene match: 18. The CDR3 runs to 18 residues. Looked up from germline, CDR1 is SEHNR and CDR2 is FQNEAQ (reference sequence).

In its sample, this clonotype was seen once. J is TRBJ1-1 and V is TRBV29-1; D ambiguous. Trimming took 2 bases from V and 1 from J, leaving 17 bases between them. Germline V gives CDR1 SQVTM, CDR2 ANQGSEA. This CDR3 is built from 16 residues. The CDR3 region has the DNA TGCAGCGTTGAATTTAGCGGTCTGGGAAGGAACACTGAAGCTTTCTTT. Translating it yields CSVEFSGLGRNTEAFF.

In DNA, the CDR3 is TGCGCCAGCAGCCCGGGCGGAGGGTGCACTGAAGCTTTCTTT. Its protein is CASSPGGGCTEAFF. This chain uses TRBV4-1 with TRBJ1-1; D uncertain. Per germline, CDR1 MGHRA and CDR2 YSYEKL. The CDR3 has 14 amino acids. The ends were cut back, 4 bases at V and 4 bases at J, with 13 bases in the middle.

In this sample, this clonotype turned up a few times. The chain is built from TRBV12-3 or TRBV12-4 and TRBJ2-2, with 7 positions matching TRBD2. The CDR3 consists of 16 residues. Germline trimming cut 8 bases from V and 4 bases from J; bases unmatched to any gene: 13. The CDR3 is CASLGGGGLATGELFF. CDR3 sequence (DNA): TGTGCCAGCCTAGGTGGGGGGGGTTTGGCCACCGGGGAGCTGTTTTTT.

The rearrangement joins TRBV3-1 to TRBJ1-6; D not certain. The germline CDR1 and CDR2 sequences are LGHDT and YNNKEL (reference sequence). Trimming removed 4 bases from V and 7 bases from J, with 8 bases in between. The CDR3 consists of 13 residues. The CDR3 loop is CASSLRRNSPLHF. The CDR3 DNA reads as TGTGCCAGCAGCCTCAGGCGAAATTCACCCCTCCACTTT.

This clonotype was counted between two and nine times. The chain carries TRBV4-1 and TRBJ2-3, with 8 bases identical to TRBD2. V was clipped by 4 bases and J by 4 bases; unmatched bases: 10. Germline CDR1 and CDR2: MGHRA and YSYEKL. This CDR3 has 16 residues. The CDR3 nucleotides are TGCGCCAGCAGCCCGGTTTTGCCGGGGGGGTCAGATACGCAGTATTTT. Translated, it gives CASSPVLPGGSDTQYF.

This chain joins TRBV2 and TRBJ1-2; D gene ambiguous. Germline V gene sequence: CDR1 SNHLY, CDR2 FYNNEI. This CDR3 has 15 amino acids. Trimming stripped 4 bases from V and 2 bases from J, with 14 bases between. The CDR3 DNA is TGTGCCAGCAGTGGAGGCGGACCCCCCAACTATGGCTACACCTTC. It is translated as CASSGGGPPNYGYTF.

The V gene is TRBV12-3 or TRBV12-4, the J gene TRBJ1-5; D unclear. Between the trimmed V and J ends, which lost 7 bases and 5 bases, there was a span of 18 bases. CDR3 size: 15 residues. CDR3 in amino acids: CASKMDGRQDQPQHF. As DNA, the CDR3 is TGTGCCAGCAAGATGGACGGGAGACAAGATCAGCCCCAGCATTTT.

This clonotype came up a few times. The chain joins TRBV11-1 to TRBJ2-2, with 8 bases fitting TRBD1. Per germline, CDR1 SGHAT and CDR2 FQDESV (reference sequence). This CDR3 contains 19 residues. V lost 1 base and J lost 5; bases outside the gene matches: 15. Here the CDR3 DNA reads TGTGCCAGCAGCTTAGTGGGAAGTTCGGGACAGGTTCTGACCGGGGAGCTGTTTTTT. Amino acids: CASSLVGSSGQVLTGELFF.

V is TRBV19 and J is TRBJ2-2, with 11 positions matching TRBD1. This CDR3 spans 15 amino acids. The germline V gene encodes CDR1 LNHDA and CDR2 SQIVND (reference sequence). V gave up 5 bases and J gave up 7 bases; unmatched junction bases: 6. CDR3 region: CASSLGTGGFGELFF. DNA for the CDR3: TGTGCCAGTAGTTTAGGGACAGGGGGTTTCGGGGAGCTGTTTTTT.

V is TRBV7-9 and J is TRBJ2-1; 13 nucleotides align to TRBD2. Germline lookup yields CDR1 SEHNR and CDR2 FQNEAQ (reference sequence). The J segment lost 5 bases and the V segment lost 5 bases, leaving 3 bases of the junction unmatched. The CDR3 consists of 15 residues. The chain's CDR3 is CASSETSGGNNEQFF. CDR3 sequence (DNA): TGTGCCAGCAGCGAGACTAGCGGGGGGAACAATGAGCAGTTCTTC.